These 17 T cell receptor beta chains came from one sample sequenced in a study of CD8 T cells in Susac syndrome. RNA, at about 0.45 to 1 ug, was reverse transcribed with random hexamers. TCRdb reprocessed the immunoSEQ multiplex PCR reads with MiXCR, giving one entry per CDR3 protein. The table lists 140,000 or so distinct CDR3 sequences, 90% to 96% of them singletons. Sequencing used CD4+ T cells from PBMCs. These receptors were obtained from a human donor with Susac syndrome.

The chain uses TRBV5-1 and TRBJ2-7, with 12 bases fitting TRBD2. The CDR3 covers 16 residues. V was pared by 0 bases and J by 6 bases, with 7 bases of the junction left unmatched. The germline CDR1 and CDR2 sequences are SGHRS and YFSETQ. DNA of the CDR3: TGCGCCAGCAGCTTGGACGCGACTAGCGGGAGAGGCGAGCAGTACTTC. Its protein product is CASSLDATSGRGEQYF.

V and J are TRBV2 and TRBJ2-7; no clear D gene. There are 12 residues in the CDR3. Germline CDR1 reads SNHLY; CDR2 reads FYNNEI. V shed 4 bases and J shed 4 bases, with 8 bases lying between them. CDR3 loop: CASSGDGYEQYF. Here the CDR3 DNA reads TGTGCCAGCAGTGGGGATGGATACGAGCAGTACTTC.

This clonotype was picked up one time. This chain connects TRBV3-1 to TRBJ2-3; D uncertain. The CDR3 extends over 13 amino acids. Germline V gene data show CDR1 as LGHDT and CDR2 as YNNKEL (reference sequence). V was cut by 0 bases and J by 8 bases, with 9 bases left in between. CDR3 in DNA: TGTGCCAGCAGCCAAGATACGGCTGGTACGCAGTATTTT. Translated: CASSQDTAGTQYF.

The chain recombines TRBV19 with TRBJ1-2, with D tentatively TRBD1 (5 bases). CDR1 LNHDA and CDR2 SQIVND come from the germline V gene (reference sequence). V was clipped by 8 bases and J by 0 bases, with 13 bases between them. This CDR3 has 14 amino acids. The CDR3: CASGGFTANYGYTF. Here the CDR3 DNA reads TGTGCCAGTGGGGGTTTTACAGCTAACTATGGCTACACCTTC.

The rearrangement uses TRBV29-1 and TRBJ2-5, with TRBD2 matching 9 bases. CDR3 length: 16 amino acids. Germline lookup yields CDR1 SQVTM and CDR2 ANQGSEA. V dropped 4 bases and J dropped 4; count of bases not matched to a gene: 13. CDR3 sequence reads: CSVGVSAGGPGETQYF. The CDR3 bases are TGCAGCGTTGGGGTCTCTGCGGGGGGGCCGGGAGAGACCCAGTACTTC.

The chain joins TRBV29-1 to TRBJ2-3, with D tentatively TRBD1 (6 bases). This CDR3 has 14 amino acids. Germline CDR1 is SQVTM and CDR2 is ANQGSEA. Trimming left V 4 bases short and J 2 bases short, with 13 bases between. The CDR3 loop is CSVVVQGHTDTQYF. The DNA of the CDR3 is TGCAGCGTTGTGGTACAGGGTCACACAGATACGCAGTATTTT.

This clonotype was detected only once. The chain has TRBV12-3 or TRBV12-4 and TRBJ1-5; a weak D match, TRBD1 (5 bases). The CDR3 length is 14 residues. The germline V and J ends were trimmed by 3 bases and 1 base, with 7 bases remaining between them. CDR3 in amino acids: CASSLWGSNQPQHF. Written as DNA, the CDR3 is TGTGCCAGCAGTTTGTGGGGGAGCAATCAGCCCCAGCATTTT.

V is TRBV6-5 and J is TRBJ1-1; 8 bases agree with TRBD1. Germline V gives CDR1 MNHEY, CDR2 SVGAGI. CDR3 length: 15 amino acids. Trimming took 5 bases from V and 10 from J; bases not matched to a gene: 15. CDR3 nucleotides: TGTGCCAGCAGTCAAAGGACAGGGCAGACGATTCGAGCTTTCTTT. Amino acids: CASSQRTGQTIRAFF.

The chain is built from TRBV4-2 and TRBJ2-5, with 7 positions matching TRBD2. Germline V lookup: CDR1 LGHNA, CDR2 YNFKEQ. The CDR3 is 14 amino acids. V was clipped by 4 bases and J by 3 bases; unmatched bases: 5. The CDR3 protein is CASSPMGREETQYF. For the CDR3, the DNA is TGTGCCAGCAGCCCAATGGGGAGGGAAGAGACCCAGTACTTC.

The CDR3 protein is CAISEFLAGGLGTQYF. For the CDR3, the DNA is TGTGCCATCAGTGAGTTCCTAGCGGGGGGGCTCGGTACGCAGTATTTT. The rearrangement joins TRBV10-3 to TRBJ2-3; TRBD2 matches at 12 bases. Germline V gives CDR1 ENHRY, CDR2 SYGVKD. Trimming cost V 1 base and J 8 bases; bases outside gene matches: 7. CDR3 length: 16 residues.

The V call is TRBV19, the J call TRBJ1-5; D gene ambiguous. This CDR3 contains 15 residues. The germline V gene encodes CDR1 LNHDA and CDR2 SQIVND (reference sequence). Trimming took 6 bases from V and 1 from J, leaving 13 bases between them. CDR3 protein: CASRRSGGSNQPQHF. The CDR3 nucleotides read TGTGCCAGTAGGAGAAGTGGTGGCAGCAATCAGCCCCAGCATTTT.

V and J are TRBV20-1 and TRBJ1-1, with 9 bases aligning to TRBD1. Trimming cost V 6 bases and J 3 bases; bases outside gene matches: 17. The CDR3 length is 17 residues. Germline-derived CDR1 and CDR2 are DFQATT and SNEGSKA (reference sequence). The CDR3 is CSAPVPTGQGPDTEAFF. Here the CDR3 DNA reads TGCAGTGCCCCGGTCCCGACGGGACAGGGTCCGGACACTGAAGCTTTCTTT.

The chain combines TRBV20-1 with TRBJ2-1, with 16 nucleotides matching TRBD2. In germline, CDR1 is DFQATT, CDR2 SNEGSKA (reference sequence). The junction had 4 bases not matched to a gene; V was cut back by 5 bases and J by 0 bases. The CDR3 runs 17 residues. The CDR3 reads CSAEGLAGGSSYNEQFF. CDR3 sequence (DNA): TGCAGTGCTGAGGGACTAGCGGGGGGGAGCTCCTACAATGAGCAGTTCTTC.

The CDR3 sequence is CASSQVAGVGGELFF. The CDR3 region has the DNA TGTGCCAGCAGCCAAGTCGCTGGGGTCGGGGGGGAGCTGTTTTTT. The chain links TRBV4-2 to TRBJ2-2, with D uncertain. CDR1 and CDR2 (germline): LGHNA, YNFKEQ. The length of the CDR3 is 15 residues. The V gene lost 1 base and the J gene lost 8 bases, with 14 bases spanning the gap.

This chain connects TRBV2 to TRBJ2-3, with D maybe TRBD2 (6 bases). Germline values: CDR1 SNHLY, CDR2 FYNNEI. The CDR3 has 15 amino acids. Trimming removed 1 base at V and 1 base at J, with 9 bases between. The CDR3 sequence is CASSEGASGTDTQYF. CDR3 bases: TGTGCCAGCAGTGAAGGTGCTAGCGGCACAGATACGCAGTATTTT.

V gene TRBV27 combines with J gene TRBJ2-3; possible D gene TRBD1, 5 bases. Trimming removed 5 bases from V and 7 bases from J, with 13 bases in between. The V gene's germline CDR1 is MNHEY and CDR2 SMNVEV (reference sequence). CDR3 length: 13 amino acids. The CDR3: CASSPQGFNTQYF. The CDR3 nucleotides read TGTGCCAGCAGTCCCCAGGGTTTTAATACGCAGTATTTT.

This clonotype is a singleton in its sample. The rearrangement uses TRBV2 and TRBJ2-7; 8 bases map to TRBD2. Per the germline V gene, CDR1 is SNHLY and CDR2 is FYNNEI. Trimming removed 6 bases from V and 3 bases from J; junction bases left unmatched: 4. The CDR3 contains 13 residues. The CDR3: CASRAGAHYEQYF. The DNA of the CDR3 is TGTGCCAGCAGAGCGGGAGCCCACTACGAGCAGTACTTC.